The T cell receptor (beta chain) described here comes from a study of T cell responses to AZD1222 COVID-19 vaccine. Looking at the study overall: Analysis merged second doses at about 4 or about 12 weeks.

Clones were read by immunoSEQ multiplex PCR, and TCRdb kept only the in-frame ones, dropping some. This sample has about 90,000 clones, with 88% found just once. The CDR3 sequence is 14 residues long. V was pared by 3 bases and J by 3 bases, with 11 bases between. Germline loops: CDR1 SGHAT, CDR2 FQDESV (reference sequence). About this clone itself: Antigen specificity is unknown.

Regarding the study as a whole: Among vaccine-associated CD4 TCRs, coverage spanned spike, with dominance at 160-218 and 743-854. Vaccination with two AZD1222 doses was followed by a rise in Spike-specific TCR breadth and depth.

The rearrangement joins TRBV11-1 to TRBJ1-2; D may be TRBD1 (5 bases). This clonotype was obtained from an adult in good health. The sequencing here drew on peripheral blood, taken on day 0 of AZD1222 vaccination. The CDR3 coding sequence is TGTGCCAGCAGCTTTGACCTGACAGACTATGGCTACACCTTC. Its protein is CASSFDLTDYGYTF.